This T cell receptor (beta chain) was sequenced in a study of blood T cell repertoires in COVID-19. Study-wide background: Acute and convalescent COVID-19 samples came from the United States, Italy and Spain. T cells, B-cell-depleted T cells, or PBMCs provided the cDNA or gDNA that served as material.

As processed by the authors: Amplification of reference gene primers provided the estimated nucleated cell counts. The table came from immunoSEQ multiplex PCR; TCRdb's copy has only in-frame clones and leaves some out. From that table come the V and J calls and clone size; the DNA was used to work out D and trimming. The repertoire holds hundreds of thousands of clones, with about 80% as singletons. V trimming: 2 bases; J trimming: 4 bases; junction bases outside the gene matches: 16. Per germline, CDR1 SGHAT and CDR2 FQNNGV. This CDR3 has 18 residues. This sequence joins TRBV11-2 and TRBJ1-2, with 7 nucleotides matching TRBD1. The clonotype comes from a woman aged 40 to 50 with active or convalescent COVID-19. What was sequenced was peripheral blood. CDR3 region: CASSLNVGQKKFSYGYTF. The CDR3 DNA reads TGTGCCAGCAGCTTAAATGTGGGACAGAAGAAATTTAGCTATGGCTACACCTTC.